Presented here are 16 T cell receptor beta chains from one specimen sequenced in a study of CD8 T cells in Susac syndrome. RNA in amounts of about 0.5 to 1 ug was reverse transcribed with random hexamers. Using its own MiXCR run on the immunoSEQ multiplex PCR reads, TCRdb lists one record per CDR3 protein. The sample records 100,000 to 150,000 distinct CDR3 sequences, over 85% being singletons. Material for sequencing was CD4+ T cells from PBMCs. The source is a human donor in good health.

The chain carries TRBV6-1 and TRBJ1-3; no reliable D call. The CDR3 consists of 19 residues. Germline V gives CDR1 MNHNS, CDR2 SASEGT. Between the trimmed V and J ends, which lost 2 bases and 0 bases, there was a span of 20 bases. CDR3 coding DNA: TGTGCCAGCAGTGAACCCCGTTGGCGGGGAGAGAGCTCTGGAAACACCATATATTTT. Translating it yields CASSEPRWRGESSGNTIYF.

The chain has TRBV19 and TRBJ1-5; TRBD1 matches 11 bases. Germline V gives CDR1 LNHDA, CDR2 SQIVND (reference sequence). V shed 4 bases, J shed 5 bases, and the junction held 10 bases outside the gene matches. There are 17 residues in the CDR3. The CDR3 DNA sequence: TGTGCCAGTAGTACCTACCCTGGACAGGGGGCTTATCAGCCCCAGCATTTT. Translation gives CASSTYPGQGAYQPQHF.

V is TRBV20-1 and J is TRBJ2-3, with D unresolved. The V gene lost 6 bases and the J gene lost 0 bases, with 7 bases spanning the gap. Germline values: CDR1 DFQATT, CDR2 SNEGSKA (reference sequence). The CDR3 contains 12 residues. CDR3 region: CSAPLSTDTQYF. CDR3 sequence (DNA): TGCAGTGCGCCATTGAGCACAGATACGCAGTATTTT.

The V call is TRBV5-6, the J call TRBJ2-1; TRBD2 matches at 9 bases. Trimming removed 4 bases from V and 8 bases from J; junction bases left unmatched: 7. CDR1 and CDR2 (germline): SGHDT, YYEEEE. The CDR3 is 14 amino acids. CDR3 DNA: TGTGCCAGCAGCAATAGCGGGAGTCTCGATGAGCAGTTCTTC. This encodes CASSNSGSLDEQFF. Filled out from reference TRBV5-6 and TRBJ2-1, the complete variable domain reads DAGVTQSPTHLIKTRGQQVTLRCSPKSGHDTVSWYQQALGQGPQFIFQYYEEEERQRGNFPDRFSGHQFPNYSSELNVNALLLGDSALYLCASSNSGSLDEQFFGPGTRLTVL.

The rearrangement links TRBV7-2 to TRBJ2-5; 10 bases match TRBD2. CDR1 is SGHTA and CDR2 is FQGNSA in the germline V gene. CDR3 size: 15 residues. V lost 6 bases, J lost 4 bases, and 8 bases stayed unmatched. This chain's CDR3 is CASRRASGSVETQYF. Here the CDR3 DNA reads TGTGCCAGCAGGCGGGCTAGCGGGAGCGTAGAGACCCAGTACTTC.

The J gene is TRBJ1-3, the V gene TRBV12-3 or TRBV12-4, with 7 bases lining up with TRBD1. CDR3 length: 16 amino acids. The V segment lost 6 bases and the J segment 1 base; nucleotides outside the gene matches: 9. The CDR3 DNA reads TGTGCCAGCAGCCCAGGGGGAGGTGGGTCTGGAAACACCATATATTTT. Translating gives CASSPGGGGSGNTIYF.

The genes are TRBV6-6 and TRBJ1-2; D possibly corresponds to TRBD1 (6 bases). V lost 7 bases, J lost 6 bases, and 18 bases lay in between. The CDR3 runs to 14 residues. The germline V gene has CDR1 MNHNY and CDR2 SVGAGI (reference sequence). The CDR3 reads CASKPARGRNGYTF. In nucleotides, the CDR3 is TGTGCCAGCAAGCCAGCCAGGGGTAGGAATGGCTACACCTTC.

The rearrangement links TRBV12-3 or TRBV12-4 to TRBJ1-4; 7 nucleotides match TRBD1. V dropped 5 bases and J dropped 11; count of bases not matched to a gene: 2. The CDR3 consists of 11 residues. The CDR3 loop reads CASSGQVKLFF. CDR3 DNA sequence: TGTGCCAGCAGTGGACAGGTCAAACTGTTTTTT.

V and J are TRBV5-1 and TRBJ2-5; 7 nucleotides agree with TRBD1. The trim removed 4 bases at V and 3 bases at J, leaving 6 bases unmatched. This CDR3 contains 14 residues. Germline CDR1 reads SGHRS; CDR2 reads YFSETQ. CDR3 DNA sequence: TGCGCCAGCAGCACAGGACAGGCCAAAGAGACCCAGTACTTC. Translated, it gives CASSTGQAKETQYF. Full variable domain (rest looked up from reference TRBV5-1 and TRBJ2-5): KAGVTQTPRYLIKTRGQQVTLSCSPISGHRSVSWYQQTPGQGLQFLFEYFSETQRNKGNFPGRFSGRQFSNSRSEMNVSTLELGDSALYLCASSTGQAKETQYFGPGTRLLVL.

The chain recombines TRBV5-6 with TRBJ2-1, with TRBD1 matching 8 bases. V dropped 3 bases and J dropped 7; count of bases not matched to a gene: 3. The CDR3 is 13 residues long. Germline loops: CDR1 SGHDT, CDR2 YYEEEE. Written as DNA, the CDR3 is TGTGCCAGCAGCTCTTACAGGGGGAATGAGCAGTTCTTC. It specifies CASSSYRGNEQFF.

J is TRBJ2-5 and V is TRBV5-1; D is uncertain. CDR3 length: 14 residues. V lost 4 bases and J lost 1, with 11 bases in between. CDR1 is SGHRS, CDR2 YFSETQ, per germline. CDR3 sequence: CASSPTVTQETQYF. In DNA, the CDR3 is TGCGCCAGCAGCCCGACCGTTACCCAAGAGACCCAGTACTTC.

The genes are TRBV29-1 and TRBJ1-2, with D unclear. Deletions cut 5 bases from V and 0 bases from J, with 13 bases between. This CDR3 is 14 amino acids long. Germline CDR1 SQVTM, CDR2 ANQGSEA. CDR3 in DNA: TGCAGCGTTTGGCCTGCCGAATCTAACTATGGCTACACCTTC. As protein: CSVWPAESNYGYTF.

The genes are TRBV20-1 and TRBJ2-2, with 7 bases fitting TRBD1. With 0 bases clipped from V and 5 bases from J, the junction kept 12 bases outside the gene matches. Germline CDR1 and CDR2: DFQATT and SNEGSKA (reference sequence). The CDR3 is 17 amino acids. The CDR3, as DNA: TGCAGTGCTAGAGATCGGCACAGGGGAACGGTTACCGGGGAGCTGTTTTTT. It is translated as CSARDRHRGTVTGELFF.

The V gene is TRBV7-2, the J gene TRBJ1-1; D might be TRBD1 (5 bases). V shed 2 bases and J shed 1 base, with 11 bases lying between them. Germline V gene lookup returns CDR1 SGHTA and CDR2 FQGNSA. This CDR3 region has 15 residues. The CDR3 loop is CASSLLGGANTEAFF. CDR3 coding DNA: TGTGCCAGCAGCTTATTGGGTGGGGCGAACACTGAAGCTTTCTTT.

The chain employs TRBV20-1 and TRBJ1-1; D possibly corresponds to TRBD1 (5 bases). CDR1 and CDR2 (germline): DFQATT, SNEGSKA (reference sequence). Trimming left V 5 bases short and J 3 bases short, with 13 bases between. CDR3 length: 13 residues. CDR3 nucleotide sequence: TGCAGTGCTGAGGACGCGGGGGACACTGAAGCTTTCTTT. Translation: CSAEDAGDTEAFF.

J is TRBJ1-1 and V is TRBV6-2 or TRBV6-3; D is ambiguous. The CDR3 extends over 14 amino acids. V lost 2 bases and J 5 bases, leaving 12 bases between the germline ends. The V gene's germline CDR1 is MNHEY and CDR2 SVGEGT. The CDR3 bases are TGTGCCAGCAGTTACGTGGCGGGAGAGACTGAAGCTTTCTTT. Translated: CASSYVAGETEAFF.